This T cell receptor (beta chain) originates from a study of persistence of HIV-infected CD4 T cells. Study overall: Up to about 180 mL blood was drawn at multiple time points; a couple of donors had single-time leukapheresis.

Germline CDR1 is WNHNN and CDR2 is SYGVQD (reference sequence). V was cut by 6 bases and J by 3 bases, with 14 bases left in between. The CDR3 runs to 14 residues. The stimulus was an HIV-1 Gag 15-mer peptide pool, approximately 0.93 ug/peptide/mL. CD4+ T cells upregulating both CD40 ligand and CD69 were sorted as responding cells. These HIV-1-infected adults initiated suppressive ART in chronic infection. The immunoSEQ assay was version 4, run in survey mode. TCRdb keeps only in-frame clones here, not all; method: immunoSEQ multiplex PCR. Among roughly 25,000 clones listed, approximately 79% were seen once. This clone was seen a few times. Its specificity is not known.

The source material was CD4+ T cells sorted from PBMCs after roughly 17-hour stimulation, sampled from a patient who received antiretroviral therapy. This sequence was found in an adult man with HIV who was CMV-seropositive. The rearrangement uses TRBV10-1 and TRBJ1-1, with a tentative D call TRBD1 (6 bases). The CDR3, as DNA: TGCGCCAGCAGCCCCCCGGGGGCGGACACTGAAGCTTTCTTT. Amino acid sequence: CASSPPGADTEAFF.